The rows below give T cell receptor beta chains drawn from one sample of a study of blood T cell repertoires in COVID-19. The table came from immunoSEQ multiplex PCR; TCRdb's copy has only in-frame clones and leaves some out. This table holds 300,000 to 400,000 clones, 80% to 90% found once. Sample: PBMCs or T cells enriched from blood (not recorded which). Receptors were obtained from a young man who had recovered from COVID-19. CDR3s include the opening cysteine and the closing phenylalanine or tryptophan. Each record gives: J gene, clone size, D gene, V gene, CDR3 protein, CDR3 DNA. A D gene is named only where the DNA matches it firmly. Not all rows give a size; the values are once, few, many and, for expanded clones, a class.

>TRBJ2-3|.|TRBD2|TRBV25-1
CASSDRERGGTDTQYF
TGTGCCAGCAGTGATCGCGAGCGGGGGGGCACAGATACGCAGTATTTT
>TRBJ1-2|.|TRBD1|TRBV19
CASSARDRANYGYTF
TGTGCCAGTAGTGCTCGGGACAGAGCTAACTATGGCTACACCTTC
>TRBJ2-7|.|.|TRBV14
CASRGFEGREQYF
TGTGCCAGCAGGGGTTTCGAGGGCAGGGAGCAGTACTTC
>TRBJ2-4|.|TRBD1|TRBV12-3/TRBV12-4
CASSPGGIIQYF
TGTGCCAGCAGTCCAGGGGGTATCATTCAGTACTTC
>TRBJ1-1|.|.|TRBV18
CASSQQGGEVTEAFF
TGTGCCAGCTCACAGCAGGGAGGGGAGGTCACTGAAGCTTTCTTT
>TRBJ1-5|.|.|TRBV28
CASRHGQISNQPQHF
TGTGCCAGCAGACACGGACAGATTAGCAATCAGCCCCAGCATTTT
>TRBJ1-5|once|TRBD1|TRBV2
CASSVGTDNQPQHF
TGTGCCAGCAGCGTCGGGACAGACAATCAGCCCCAGCATTTT
>TRBJ2-2|.|.|TRBV3-1/TRBV3-2
CASREQVAGELFF
TGTGCCAGCAGGGAACAGGTTGCCGGGGAGCTGTTTTTT
>TRBJ1-2|.|.|TRBV3-1/TRBV3-2
CASSHGGNGYTF
TGTGCCAGCAGCCACGGAGGGAATGGCTACACCTTC
>TRBJ2-7|.|TRBD2|TRBV7-9
CASSLVAGVNYEQYF
TGTGCCAGCAGCTTGGTAGCGGGGGTAAACTACGAGCAGTACTTC
>TRBJ1-2|.|.|TRBV5-6
CASSPQRGGYGYTF
TGTGCCAGCAGCCCCCAAAGGGGGGGCTATGGCTACACCTTC
>TRBJ1-4|.|.|TRBV6-5
CASSRERGEEKLFF
TGTGCCAGCAGCCGGGAACGGGGAGAAGAAAAACTGTTTTTT
>TRBJ2-1|.|.|TRBV5-6
CASSPRGGGNVRQFF
TGTGCCAGCAGCCCCCGCGGCGGAGGCAATGTTAGGCAGTTCTTC
>TRBJ1-2|few|TRBD1|TRBV15
CATSRGGTGDGYTF
TGTGCCACCAGCAGAGGTGGGACAGGGGATGGCTACACCTTC
>TRBJ1-6|.|TRBD1|TRBV6-5
CASSRTAGTGGGLHF
TGTGCCAGCAGTAGAACAGCCGGGACAGGGGGAGGACTCCACTTT
>TRBJ1-2|.|TRBD1|TRBV28
CASSWAGGDYGYTF
TGTGCCAGCAGTTGGGCAGGGGGCGACTATGGCTACACCTTC
>TRBJ1-5|.|.|TRBV19
CASSITGPGLLSNQPQHF
TGTGCCAGTAGTATAACCGGTCCGGGGTTACTTAGCAATCAGCCCCAGCATTTT